This T cell receptor beta chain appears in the sequencing data of a study of radiotherapy plus CTLA-4 blockade in lung cancer (dated by TCRdb to the late 2010s). For the study in its entirety: Among the enrolled patients, 18% had an objective response, and about 29% reached disease control.

On this clone itself: Its antigen is unknown. The record has no base qualities; no much larger clone is one base away.

General conclusions and limits of the study: TCR clones derived from tumors expanded in peripheral blood after treatment with radiotherapy and ipilimumab. Early dynamic changes in blood T cell clones, together with increased serum interferon-beta after radiation, were reported as the strongest predictors of response.

Libraries came from the immunoSEQ multiplex PCR assay. TCRdb mirrors the immuneACCESS table, restricted to in-frame sequences. Some clones are absent from its copies; in checked studies, under half trace to an unresolved V gene, and the reason for the others is unknown. Counted in this sample were about 39,000 clones; 75% to 85% of them appeared once. Of the sample, 20% to 30% falls within the top ten clones. The study evaluated CTLA-4 blockade (ipilimumab) given together with focal radiation therapy in patients who had chemo-refractory metastatic non-small-cell lung cancer. Germline trimming: 5 bases from V, 6 bases from J; junction bases outside gene matches: 4. Taken from the germline V gene (reference sequence), the CDR1 and CDR2 loops are SEHNR and FQNEAQ. Counted from cysteine to phenylalanine, this CDR3 has 12 amino acids. Only the CDR3 part of the read is kept: 36 bases, read in frame from the first base.

This sequence uses TRBV7-9 and TRBJ2-7; 7 middle bases align to TRBD1. The sample in question was peripheral blood, obtained from a patient treated with radiotherapy plus ipilimumab. The receptor's source is a human donor with non-small cell lung cancer that progressed on radiotherapy plus ipilimumab. This receptor carries the CDR3 CASSPTGAEQYF. The sequence in DNA is TGTGCCAGCAGCCCCACAGGGGCCGAGCAGTACTTC.